This TCR beta chain is from a study of regulatory T cells in long-lasting Graves disease. CDR1 and CDR2 from the germline V gene are SGHVS and FNYEAQ. The V end lost 5 bases, the J end lost 0 bases, and 13 bases lay between the germline ends. There are 16 residues in the CDR3. This clonotype was seen many times. Antigen specificity is unknown. Study conclusions and caveats: Newly diagnosed Graves' patients exceeded persistent ones in TCR diversity. Segments TRBV28, TRBJ1-2 and TRBJ2-5 showed preferential usage in persistent disease. Thyroid tissue went unstudied; only peripheral blood was examined.

Investigators prepared the TCR beta libraries by applying iRepertoire HTBI primers and Arm-PCR of CDR3 regions. Authors' data handling: Among the samples, 60 to 75 TRBV and around 13 TRBJ segments were identified. Each CDR3 protein is one row after TCRdb ran MiXCR on the multiplex PCR reads. Clone size and V and J calls follow TCRdb, not the original study. The sample holds more than 300,000 distinct CDR3 sequences, 15% to 18% seen once. Regarding time point: newly diagnosed GD, antithyroid drugs for less than 3 months. RNA extracted from PBMCs served as the sequencing template. The sample consisted of peripheral blood mononuclear cells (PBMCs), taken at new diagnosis, from a patient treated with antithyroid drugs. This TCR derives from a female donor with Graves disease. The chain employs TRBV7-6 and TRBJ1-4, with D possibly being TRBD1 (5 bases). CDR3 DNA: TGTGCCAGCAGCCCCCAGGGCGGGGCAACTAATGAAAAACTGTTTTTT. It yields the protein CASSPQGGATNEKLFF.